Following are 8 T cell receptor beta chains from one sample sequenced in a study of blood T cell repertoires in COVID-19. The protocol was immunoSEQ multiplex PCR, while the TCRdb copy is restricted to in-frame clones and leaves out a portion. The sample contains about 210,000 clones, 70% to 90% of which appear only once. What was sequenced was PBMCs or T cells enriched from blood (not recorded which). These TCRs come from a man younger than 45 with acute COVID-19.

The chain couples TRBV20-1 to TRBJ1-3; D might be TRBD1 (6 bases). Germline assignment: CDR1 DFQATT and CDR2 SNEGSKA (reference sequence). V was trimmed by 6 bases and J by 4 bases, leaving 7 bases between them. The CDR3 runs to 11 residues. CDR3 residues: CSAGQGNTIYF. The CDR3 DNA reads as TGCAGTGCAGGACAGGGAAACACCATATATTTT.

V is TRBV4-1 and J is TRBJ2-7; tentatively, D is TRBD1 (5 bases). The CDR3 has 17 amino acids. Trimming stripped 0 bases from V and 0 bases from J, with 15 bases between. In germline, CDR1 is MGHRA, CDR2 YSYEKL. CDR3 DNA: TGCGCCAGCAGCCAAGATCGCAGACAGTTGAGCTCCTACGAGCAGTACTTC. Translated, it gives CASSQDRRQLSSYEQYF.

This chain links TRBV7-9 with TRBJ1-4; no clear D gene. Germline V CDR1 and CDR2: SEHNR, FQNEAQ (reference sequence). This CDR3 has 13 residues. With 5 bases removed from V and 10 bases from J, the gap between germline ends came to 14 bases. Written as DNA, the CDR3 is TGTGCCAGCAGCGGATACCAGGTTTTAAAACTGTTTTTT. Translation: CASSGYQVLKLFF.

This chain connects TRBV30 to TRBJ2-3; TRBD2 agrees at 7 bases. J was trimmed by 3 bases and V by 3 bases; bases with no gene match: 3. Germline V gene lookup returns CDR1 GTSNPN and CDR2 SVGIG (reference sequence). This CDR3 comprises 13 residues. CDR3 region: CAWSGGWTDTQYF. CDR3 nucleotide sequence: TGTGCCTGGAGCGGGGGGTGGACAGATACGCAGTATTTT.

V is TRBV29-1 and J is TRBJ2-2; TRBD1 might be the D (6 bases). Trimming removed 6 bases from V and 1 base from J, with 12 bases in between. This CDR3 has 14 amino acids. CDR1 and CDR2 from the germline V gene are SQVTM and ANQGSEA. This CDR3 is CSVTDRLNTGELFF. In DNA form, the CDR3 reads TGCAGCGTCACCGACAGGCTGAACACCGGGGAGCTGTTTTTT.

CDR3 amino acids: CASSFQGVYEQYF. CDR3 DNA: TGTGCCAGCAGTTTCCAGGGGGTGTACGAGCAGTACTTC. The chain couples TRBV28 to TRBJ2-7; TRBD1 matches 7 bases. CDR1 MDHEN and CDR2 SYDVKM come from the germline V gene. The CDR3 is made up of 13 amino acids. Trimming took 3 bases from V and 4 from J; bases not matched to a gene: 3.

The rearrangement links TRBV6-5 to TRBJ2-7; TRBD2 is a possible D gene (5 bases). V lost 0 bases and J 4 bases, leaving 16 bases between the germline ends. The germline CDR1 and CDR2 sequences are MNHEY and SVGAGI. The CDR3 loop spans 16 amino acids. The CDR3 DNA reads TGTGCCAGCAGTTACTCGTCACAAGGCCGGGGATACGAGCAGTACTTC. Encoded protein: CASSYSSQGRGYEQYF.

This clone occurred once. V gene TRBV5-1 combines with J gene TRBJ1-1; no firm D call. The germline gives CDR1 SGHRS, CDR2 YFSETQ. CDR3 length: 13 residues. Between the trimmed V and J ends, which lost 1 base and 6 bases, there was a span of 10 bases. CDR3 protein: CASSLNLASEAFF. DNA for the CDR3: TGCGCCAGCAGCTTGAACTTAGCCTCTGAAGCTTTCTTT.